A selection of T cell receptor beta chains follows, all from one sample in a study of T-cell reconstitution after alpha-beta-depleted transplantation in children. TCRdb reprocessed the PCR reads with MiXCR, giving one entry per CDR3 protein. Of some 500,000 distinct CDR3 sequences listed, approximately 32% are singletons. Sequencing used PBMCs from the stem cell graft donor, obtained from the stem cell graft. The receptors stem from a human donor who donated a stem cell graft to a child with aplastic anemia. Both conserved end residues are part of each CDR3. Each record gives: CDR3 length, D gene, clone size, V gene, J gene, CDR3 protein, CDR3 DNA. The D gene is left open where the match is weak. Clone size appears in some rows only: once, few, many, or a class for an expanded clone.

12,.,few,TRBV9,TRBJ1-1,CASGPRDTEAFF,TGTGCCAGCGGGCCCCGAGACACTGAAGCTTTCTTT
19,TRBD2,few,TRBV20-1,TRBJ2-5,CSARKVGGTSGRIQETQYF,TGCAGTGCCAGAAAGGTGGGGGGGACTAGCGGGAGGATACAAGAGACCCAGTACTTC
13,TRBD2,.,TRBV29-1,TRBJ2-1,CSATAGGGDEQFF,TGCAGCGCTACAGCGGGAGGCGGCGATGAGCAGTTCTTC
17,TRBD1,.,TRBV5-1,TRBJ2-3,CASSAGRSGTGEDTQYF,TGCGCCAGCAGCGCGGGGCGCTCCGGGACAGGGGAAGATACGCAGTATTTT
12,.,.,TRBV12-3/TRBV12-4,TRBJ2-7,CASRLDSYEQYF,TGTGCCAGCAGGCTGGACAGCTACGAGCAGTACTTC
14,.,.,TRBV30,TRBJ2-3,CAWSSTGPGDTQYF,TGTGCCTGGAGTTCAACGGGTCCGGGGGATACGCAGTATTTT
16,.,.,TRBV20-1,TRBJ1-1,CSARAGTPRANTEAFF,TGCAGTGCTAGAGCCGGGACCCCACGGGCGAACACTGAAGCTTTCTTT
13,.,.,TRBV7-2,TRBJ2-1,CASSSTSNNEQFF,TGTGCCAGCAGCTCGACTAGTAACAATGAGCAGTTCTTC
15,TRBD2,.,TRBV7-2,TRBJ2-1,CASRSAGVFYNEQFF,TGTGCCAGCAGATCAGCGGGAGTGTTCTACAATGAGCAGTTCTTC
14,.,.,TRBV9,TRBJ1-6,CASSAGQLVSPLHF,TGTGCCAGCAGCGCGGGGCAGTTGGTTTCACCCCTCCACTTT
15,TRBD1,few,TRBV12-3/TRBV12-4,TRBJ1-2,CASSLTGALNYGYTF,TGTGCCAGCAGTTTGACAGGGGCTTTGAACTATGGCTACACCTTC